This record looks at one T cell receptor beta chain sequence and its context. Its antigen remains unidentified. The data originate from a study of T cell responses to AZD1222 COVID-19 vaccine. Clones were sequenced by immunoSEQ multiplex PCR, and TCRdb holds only the in-frame ones, with some missing. The sample holds 130,000 to 150,000 clones, approximately 90% seen once. Study conclusions and caveats: The peak T cell response came first, and repertoires were sampled only after it. A reported finding is that nearly half of spike-specific TCRs target unmutated variant regions.

The CDR3 loop spans 13 amino acids. V lost 4 bases and J lost 3, with 9 bases in between. Looked up from germline, CDR1 is KGHDR and CDR2 is SFDVKD. V is TRBV24-1 and J is TRBJ2-7; no clear D. This specimen consisted of peripheral blood, obtained 28 days after the second AZD1222 dose. This TCR came from an adult who received the AZD1222 COVID-19 vaccine. The CDR3 loop is CATSDGPGYEQYF. CDR3 sequence (DNA): TGTGCCACCAGTGACGGGCCGGGCTACGAGCAGTACTTC.